This T cell receptor (beta chain) was retrieved from a study of T cell repertoires in cytomegalovirus infection. Across the study: Recently described HLA-C-restricted plus well-studied HLA-B-restricted CMV epitopes were used. CMV infection together with matching HLA type was indicated by public TCR beta signatures.

Overall study results and limits: The study found HLA-C-restricted CMV-specific TCR beta clonotypes dominating the ex vivo response. Carriers of CMV and the relevant HLA type were discriminated by public TCR beta frequency.

TCRdb reanalysed the reads using MiXCR and keeps one entry per CDR3 protein. The sample has tens of thousands of distinct CDR3 sequences, about a fifth seen once. Note on this clonotype: The target antigen is unknown.

This receptor was obtained from a human donor in good health (CMV status not recorded). Some clones in this sample may be carry-over from other donors' samples. This sample comprised CD8+ T cells from cultured PBMCs, obtained from culture after CMV antigen stimulation.

CDR3 sequence reads: CASSFAYPAEAFF. CDR3 nucleotide sequence: TGTGCCAGCAGTTTCGCCTATCCGGCTGAAGCTTTCTTT. The chain is built from TRBV6-2 or TRBV6-3 and TRBJ1-1; D not resolved. V was cut by 4 bases and J by 6 bases, with 12 bases left in between. The germline gives CDR1 MNHEY, CDR2 SVGEGT. The CDR3 contains 13 residues.